This T cell receptor (beta chain) emerged from a study of long-term antiretroviral therapy in people with HIV. Without exception, participants with HIV were treated in the United States. immunoSEQ v3.0 was run at survey level. Sequencing was intended to reach about 35,000-50,000 T-cell genomes per sample. Sequencing used immunoSEQ multiplex PCR; TCRdb keeps in-frame clones, though not all of them. The sample comprises about 16,000 clones, 80% to 90% of which are singletons, and roughly 14% rests with the top ten. With regard to this clone: Its antigen remains unidentified.

Study-level points and caveats: Clones with expansion before ART led the repertoire at all time points. Once patients were on ART, diversity went higher but still fell short of transplant donor controls.

Sequencing was performed on unsorted PBMCs, taken 2.3 to 2.4 years before starting antiretroviral therapy. This sequence originates from a woman under 40 with HIV.

CDR3 protein: CASSARQGAKEKLFF. CDR3 bases: TGCGCCAGCAGCGCGAGACAGGGGGCAAAAGAAAAACTGTTTTTT. The chain is built from TRBV10-1 and TRBJ1-4, with TRBD1 matching 10 bases. The length of the CDR3 is 15 residues. Germline CDR1 WNHNN, CDR2 SYGVQD (reference sequence). Trimming at V came to 6 bases and at J to 8 bases, leaving 9 bases not matched to a gene.